This T cell receptor beta chain derives from a study of T cell responses to AZD1222 COVID-19 vaccine. V lost 3 bases and J lost 4; bases outside the gene matches: 9. Germline CDR1 SEHNR, CDR2 FQNEAQ (reference sequence). The length of the CDR3 is 17 residues. Sequenced by immunoSEQ multiplex PCR; TCRdb stores in-frame clones only, minus some. There are 99,000 or so clones in the sample; approximately 88% occur only once, and more than 8% lies in the top ten. The sequencing here drew on peripheral blood, taken on day 0 of AZD1222 vaccination. This TCR was sampled from an adult in good health. The chain is built from TRBV7-9 and TRBJ2-1, with 10 bases that match TRBD2. CDR3 in DNA: TGTGCCAGCAGCTTCTCCCCGGGACTAGCGACTTACAATGAGCAGTTCTTC. Translation: CASSFSPGLATYNEQFF.